Sequencing of this T cell receptor (beta chain) was carried out in a study of blood T cell repertoires in COVID-19. Study details: The United States, Italy and Spain supplied acute and convalescent COVID-19 samples. T cells, B-cell-depleted T cells, or PBMCs provided the cDNA or gDNA that served as material.

This CDR3 comprises 15 residues. Deletions cut 7 bases from V and 0 bases from J, with 12 bases between. Germline lookup yields CDR1 SEHNR and CDR2 FQNEAQ (reference sequence). Some clones are missing from TCRdb's copy, which holds only in-frame ones; the method was immunoSEQ multiplex PCR. The data contain about 180,000 clones, 65% to 90% of them singletons. V gene TRBV7-9 combines with J gene TRBJ2-2; D remains ambiguous. This TCR was sampled from a man aged 50 or older with active or convalescent COVID-19. The specimen was peripheral blood. This CDR3 reads CASTSNPTNTGELFF. CDR3 DNA: TGTGCCAGCACGTCTAACCCTACGAACACCGGGGAGCTGTTTTTT.